The sequence of this T cell receptor beta chain was determined in a study of metastatic and nonmetastatic thyroid tumors (dated by TCRdb to the early 2020s). Regarding the study in general: Repertoires were compared across peripheral blood and tumor or nodule tissue samples from malignant and benign thyroid patients.

The library relied on PCR. Data came from an Illumina HiSeq 4000. High-throughput sequencing was used to profile the CDR3 region of the TCR beta-chain in every patient. Processing in the source paper ran as follows. Drawing on CDR3 differences between clinicopathological groups, the researchers built a classifier meant to tell apart patients with distant-metastatic papillary thyroid cancer. The Shannon index was used to measure repertoire diversity, and the Morisita-Horn index was used to measure how similar tumor and blood repertoires were. Through fastp at Q25 and MiXCR, TCRdb rebuilt clones from the public reads, retaining in-frame beta chains. TCRdb, rather than the study authors, made the V and J calls. The sample includes more than 12,000 clones, with about 29% observed a single time. Around half of the sample rests with the top ten. General conclusions and limits of the study: In both blood and tumor samples, TCR beta diversity was reported to be significantly higher in malignant tumors than in benign nodules.

The junction carries 19 bases between V and J, which are trimmed by 5 bases and 6 bases respectively. The CDR3 has 16 amino acids, counting the end cysteine and phenylalanine. Only the CDR3 DNA is retained, 48 bases long and in frame from the first base. Sequences MNHEY (CDR1) and SVGAGI (CDR2) are obtained from the germline V gene. The table lists this clone with a few counts. Its antigen is still unknown. This sequence may be a read error, since a much larger clone differs from it by one base. No treatment had been received by any patient before thyroid surgery. Using T-cell receptor beta sequencing, the study looked back at clinical samples from patients collected from about 2011 to 2019.

The V and J genes are TRBV6-5 and TRBJ2-2, and TRBD1 may be the D gene, going by 7 matching bases. Sequenced material: tumor tissue. The sequence was obtained from a male donor with papillary thyroid cancer or a benign thyroid nodule (not recorded which). Some clones in this sample may be carry-over from other donors' samples. The CDR3 reads CASSNQGGGSAGELFF. The nucleotide sequence reads as follows: TGTGCCAGCAGTAACCAGGGGGGCGGTAGCGCCGGGGAGCTGTTTTTT.